Shown below are 12 T cell receptor beta chains from a single sample sequenced in a study of memory CD4+ T cells and cytomegalovirus serostatus. Using immunoSEQ multiplex PCR, the repertoire was profiled, and TCRdb retains in-frame clones only, with some absent. The repertoire consists of some 52,000 clones, with around 83% occurring once and the leading ten covering about 1.4%. The sort gate was single viable CD3+CD4+CD8-CD45RO+ cells for memory CD4+ T cells. The source material was memory CD4+ T cells from blood. Receptors originate from an adult in good health and CMV-seropositive.

This clone showed up just a few times. The chain carries TRBV25-1 and TRBJ1-4; D unresolved. The CDR3 spans 13 residues. V gave up 5 bases and J gave up 8 bases, with 12 bases separating them. The V gene's germline CDR1 is MGHDK and CDR2 SYGVNS. CDR3 amino acids: CASSPLTGEKLFF. The CDR3, as DNA: TGTGCCAGCAGTCCACTGACTGGGGAAAAACTGTTTTTT.

This rearrangement joins TRBV14 to TRBJ2-1; a possible D gene is TRBD2 (6 bases). CDR3 size: 16 residues. Per the germline V gene, CDR1 is SGHDN and CDR2 is FVKESK. The germline V and J ends were trimmed by 1 base and 4 bases, with 14 bases remaining between them. The CDR3 nucleotides are TGTGCCAGCAGCCAAGGGGGTGGGAGGCCGTACAATGAGCAGTTCTTC. Translating it yields CASSQGGGRPYNEQFF.

The V gene is TRBV28, the J gene TRBJ1-5; D is uncertain. This CDR3 contains 15 residues. The germline V and J ends were trimmed by 4 bases and 3 bases, with 13 bases remaining between them. Germline CDR1 is MDHEN and CDR2 is SYDVKM. The CDR3 coding sequence is TGTGCCAGCAGTTCATTGCAGGCGGTCAATCAGCCCCAGCATTTT. Protein sequence: CASSSLQAVNQPQHF.

The J gene is TRBJ1-1, the V gene TRBV6-1; D is uncertain. This CDR3 region has 11 residues. Trimming cost V 3 bases and J 11 bases, with 10 bases left between them. Germline V lookup: CDR1 MNHNS, CDR2 SASEGT. The CDR3 DNA sequence: TGTGCCAGCAGTGACCTCCGGGTCGCTTTCTTT. Its translation is CASSDLRVAFF.

This clone was detected a few times. The V gene is TRBV6-5, the J gene TRBJ1-3; D is ambiguous. CDR3 size: 15 residues. CDR1 and CDR2 from the germline V gene are MNHEY and SVGAGI. Trimming removed 2 bases from V and 0 bases from J, with 8 bases in between. DNA for the CDR3: TGTGCCAGCAGTTACAAGGCCTTCTCTGGAAACACCATATATTTT. It is translated as CASSYKAFSGNTIYF.

This chain connects TRBV28 to TRBJ2-1; TRBD2 matches 14 bases. Trimming cost V 1 base and J 4 bases; bases outside gene matches: 9. The CDR3 loop spans 19 amino acids. Germline CDR1 and CDR2: MDHEN and SYDVKM. CDR3 in amino acids: CASSLLGRGLAGEYNEQFF. CDR3 nucleotides: TGTGCCAGCAGTTTATTAGGTAGGGGACTAGCGGGAGAGTACAATGAGCAGTTCTTC.

This clone was detected once. The chain uses TRBV5-1 and TRBJ1-1; a possible D gene is TRBD1 (5 bases). The CDR3 totals 14 residues. The V end lost 4 bases, the J end lost 1 base, and 11 bases lay between the germline ends. From germline, CDR1 is SGHRS and CDR2 YFSETQ. For the CDR3, the DNA is TGCGCCAGCAGCGGGGGACGGAGGAACACTGAAGCTTTCTTT. This gives the protein CASSGGRRNTEAFF.

As to this clone: Other DNA sequences from this sample encode an identical CDR3 as well. Here the CDR3 DNA reads TGCAGCGTTGAAGATTCGGGGGGAGGCTACACCTTC. Protein: CSVEDSGGGYTF. This rearrangement joins TRBV29-1 to TRBJ1-2; weak D call: TRBD1 (5 bases). CDR3 length: 12 amino acids. V lost 0 bases to trimming and J lost 8 bases, with 10 bases between them. Germline V gives CDR1 SQVTM, CDR2 ANQGSEA.

This sequence joins TRBV27 and TRBJ2-3, with D hard to call. Germline loops: CDR1 MNHEY, CDR2 SMNVEV (reference sequence). This CDR3 spans 13 amino acids. The V end lost 0 bases, the J end lost 4 bases, and 5 bases lay between the germline ends. The CDR3 spells CASSLSAPDTQYF. As DNA, the CDR3 is TGTGCCAGCAGTTTATCAGCCCCAGATACGCAGTATTTT.

This clone was seen once. V and J are TRBV6-6 and TRBJ1-5, with D possibly being TRBD1 (5 bases). The CDR3 has 13 residues. The V end was cut by 2 bases, the J end by 4 bases, with 6 bases between. From germline, CDR1 is MNHNY and CDR2 SVGAGI (reference sequence). The CDR3 nucleotides are TGTGCCAGCAGTTACGAGGGGAATCAGCCCCAGCATTTT. This gives the protein CASSYEGNQPQHF.

The rearrangement joins TRBV7-3 to TRBJ1-2; D remains unclear. Deletions cut 1 base from V and 9 bases from J, with 12 bases between. Germline CDR1 is SGHTA and CDR2 is FQGTGA. The CDR3 is 13 residues long. CDR3 in DNA: TGTGCCAGCAGCTTAAAAGGCGGGGTCAGCTACACCTTC. This gives the protein CASSLKGGVSYTF.

V is TRBV2 and J is TRBJ2-2; 7 bases are a match to TRBD1. J was trimmed by 5 bases and V by 7 bases; bases with no gene match: 7. The CDR3 extends over 14 amino acids. Germline V CDR1 and CDR2: SNHLY, FYNNEI. The CDR3 region has the DNA TGTGCCAGCACCCCCGGGACAGTTACCGGGGAGCTGTTTTTT. Translated, it gives CASTPGTVTGELFF.